These 7 T cell receptor beta chains share one sample of origin, sequenced in a study of blood T cells in healthy people across ages (dated by TCRdb to between 2014 and 2017). Libraries were built with 5' RACE. Sequenced using an Illumina HiSeq 2500. A second about 7 to 12 cycle PCR used a sample-barcoded 5' primer and a J-beta primer mix. TCRdb handled the public reads itself, with Q25 trimming in fastp and clone calling in MiXCR, and kept productive beta chains. Rows are unified per CDR3 protein, each entry keeping the most common DNA and genes. The sample profile shows some 1,500,000 distinct CDR3 sequences; roughly two fifths of them were found once. The ten largest clones capture roughly 3.7% of the sample. Sequenced input: blood. These receptors all stem from a woman younger than 35 in good health.

The CDR3 region is CAWRGEGTAGYTF. As DNA, the CDR3 is TGTGCCTGGAGGGGAGAAGGGACAGCTGGCTACACCTTC. The J gene is TRBJ1-2, the V gene TRBV30, with 7 bases that match TRBD1. The germline CDR1 and CDR2 sequences are GTSNPN and SVGIG (reference sequence). CDR3 length equals 13 residues. Trimming took 3 bases from V and 7 from J; bases not matched to a gene: 8.

This clonotype was picked up a small number of times. The chain is built from TRBV28 and TRBJ2-7; D gene ambiguous. Germline CDR1 is MDHEN and CDR2 is SYDVKM. Trimming took 2 bases from V and 6 from J, leaving 14 bases between them. The CDR3 covers 14 residues. The CDR3 sequence: CASSLIGSRREQYF. DNA for the CDR3: TGTGCCAGCAGTTTAATAGGGTCCAGGCGCGAGCAGTACTTC.

The chain combines TRBV27 with TRBJ2-3; D is tentatively TRBD1 or TRBD2 (5 bases each). This CDR3 contains 14 residues. In germline, CDR1 is MNHEY, CDR2 SMNVEV (reference sequence). V was trimmed by 5 bases and J by 1 base, leaving 10 bases between them. The DNA for the CDR3 is TGTGCCAGCAGTCAATGGGACCGCACAGATACGCAGTATTTT. As protein: CASSQWDRTDTQYF.

The gene calls are TRBV20-1 and TRBJ1-5, with D maybe TRBD1 (6 bases). V lost 2 bases to trimming and J lost 0 bases, with 11 bases between them. The CDR3 extends over 15 amino acids. CDR1 is DFQATT, CDR2 SNEGSKA, per germline (reference sequence). The CDR3 bases are TGCAGTGCTAGAAACAGGGTAGATAGCAATCAGCCCCAGCATTTT. Its translation is CSARNRVDSNQPQHF.

The rearrangement joins TRBV25-1 to TRBJ2-1; D unresolved. V shed 2 bases and J shed 8 bases, with 10 bases lying between them. Germline loops: CDR1 MGHDK, CDR2 SYGVNS. The CDR3 consists of 13 residues. CDR3 DNA: TGTGCCAGCAGTGAAGCCCGACCCCATGAGCAGTTCTTC. The encoded protein is CASSEARPHEQFF.

This clonotype was seen a few times. The chain is built from TRBV20-1 and TRBJ2-1; no clear D. The J call may be wrong; the DNA end is better matched by TRBJ2-7. Germline CDR1 reads DFQATT; CDR2 reads SNEGSKA (reference sequence). There are 15 residues in the CDR3. This CDR3 reads CSALPSGGRHNEQYF. The CDR3, as DNA: TGCAGTGCCCTGCCCTCGGGTGGGCGCCACAATGAGCAGTACTTC.

The chain recombines TRBV20-1 with TRBJ2-7; D uncertain. The germline gives CDR1 DFQATT, CDR2 SNEGSKA (reference sequence). The CDR3 runs 13 residues. V dropped 3 bases and J dropped 2 bases, with 11 bases sitting between them. The CDR3 coding sequence is TGCAGTGCTAGTGGGATGGATACCTACGAGCAGTACTTC. It is translated as CSASGMDTYEQYF.